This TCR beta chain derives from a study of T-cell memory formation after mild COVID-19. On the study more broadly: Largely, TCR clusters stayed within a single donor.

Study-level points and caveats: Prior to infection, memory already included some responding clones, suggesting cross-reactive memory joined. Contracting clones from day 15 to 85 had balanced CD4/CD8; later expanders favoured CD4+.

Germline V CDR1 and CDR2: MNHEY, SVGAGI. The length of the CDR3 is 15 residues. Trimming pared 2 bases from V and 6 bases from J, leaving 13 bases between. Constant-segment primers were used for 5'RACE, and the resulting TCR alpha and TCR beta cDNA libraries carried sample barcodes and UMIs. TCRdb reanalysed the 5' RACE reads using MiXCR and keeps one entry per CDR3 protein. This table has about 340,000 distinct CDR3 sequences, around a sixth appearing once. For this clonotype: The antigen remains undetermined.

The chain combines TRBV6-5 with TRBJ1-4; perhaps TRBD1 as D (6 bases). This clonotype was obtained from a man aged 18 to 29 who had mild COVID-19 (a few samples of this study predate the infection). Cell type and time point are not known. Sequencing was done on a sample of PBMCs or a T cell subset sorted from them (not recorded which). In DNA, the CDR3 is TGTGCCAGCAGTTACCAGGGAGAGGGGGATGAAAAACTGTTTTTT. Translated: CASSYQGEGDEKLFF.